Presented here are 28 T cell receptor beta chains from one specimen sequenced in a study of blood T cell repertoires in COVID-19. Clones were read by immunoSEQ multiplex PCR, and TCRdb kept only the in-frame ones, dropping some. Of 150,000 to 200,000 clones in the sample, about 80% are singletons; the top ten hold under 3%. The source material was peripheral blood. The receptors were sampled from a human donor with acute or convalescent COVID-19. The donor label of this sample is uncertain.

The chain links TRBV3-1 (or the pseudogene TRBV3-2) to TRBJ1-1; 9 bases are shared with TRBD1. The V segment lost 1 base and the J segment 3 bases; nucleotides outside the gene matches: 3. CDR1 LGHDT and CDR2 YNNKEL come from the germline V gene (reference sequence). The CDR3 contains 15 residues. The DNA of the CDR3 is TGTGCCAGCAGCCAAGCCGGGACAGGGTACACTGAAGCTTTCTTT. This gives the protein CASSQAGTGYTEAFF.

The genes are TRBV19 and TRBJ1-5; D is undetermined. V was shortened by 3 bases and J by 7 bases, with 16 bases between the two germline ends. Germline V gene sequence: CDR1 LNHDA, CDR2 SQIVND (reference sequence). The length of the CDR3 is 15 residues. In DNA, the CDR3 is TGTGCCAGTAGTATTGAGGGCAGCCCCCGACAGCCCCAGCATTTT. Amino acid sequence: CASSIEGSPRQPQHF. Looking up the rest from reference TRBV19 and TRBJ1-5 gives the full variable domain: DGGITQSPKYLFRKEGQNVTLSCEQNLNHDAMYWYRQDPGQGLRLIYYSQIVNDFQKGDIAEGYSVSREKKESFPLTVTSAQKNPTAFYLCASSIEGSPRQPQHFGDGTRLSIL.

V is TRBV5-4 and J is TRBJ1-2, with unresolved D. V gave up 4 bases and J gave up 4 bases, with 11 bases separating them. The germline gives CDR1 SGHNT, CDR2 YYREEE (reference sequence). The CDR3 totals 13 residues. The CDR3, as DNA: TGTGCCAGCAGCCCCGACACGACCTATGGCTACACCTTC. It yields the protein CASSPDTTYGYTF.

This rearrangement joins TRBV6-5 to TRBJ1-6; perhaps TRBD1 as D (5 bases). Trimming cost V 6 bases and J 5 bases, with 11 bases left between them. CDR1 MNHEY and CDR2 SVGAGI come from the germline V gene. This CDR3 is 14 amino acids long. Here the CDR3 reads CASSRTGDNSPLHF. Written as DNA, the CDR3 is TGTGCCAGCAGCCGAACAGGAGATAATTCACCCCTCCACTTT.

The rearrangement uses TRBV2 and TRBJ1-4, with D possibly being TRBD1 (6 bases). CDR1 SNHLY and CDR2 FYNNEI come from the germline V gene. The length of the CDR3 is 15 residues. Trimming took off 5 bases at V and 1 base at J, with 11 bases between the two ends. The CDR3 DNA sequence: TGTGCCAGCAGTCTCTTAGGGGGAACTAATGAAAAACTGTTTTTT. Translated: CASSLLGGTNEKLFF.

There are a few counts of this clone. The rearrangement joins TRBV19 to TRBJ1-5; 10 bases align to TRBD1. Trimming took 5 bases from V and 5 from J; bases not matched to a gene: 6. CDR3 length: 15 residues. The germline gives CDR1 LNHDA, CDR2 SQIVND (reference sequence). DNA for the CDR3: TGTGCCAGTAGTGCGACAGGGGGCATTGATCAGCCCCAGCATTTT. Its protein product is CASSATGGIDQPQHF.

The chain uses TRBV18 and TRBJ2-3; 10 nucleotides align to TRBD2. The CDR3 sequence is 16 residues long. J lost 3 bases, V lost 5 bases, and 8 bases had no gene match. Germline loops: CDR1 KGHSH, CDR2 LQKENI. The CDR3 region has the DNA TGTGCCAGCTCATCTGTAGCGGGGGGTTCAACAGATACGCAGTATTTT. This sequence encodes CASSSVAGGSTDTQYF.

V usage is TRBV11-1 and J usage is TRBJ2-7; TRBD2 is a possible D gene (7 bases). The CDR3 runs to 16 residues. CDR1 SGHAT and CDR2 FQDESV come from the germline V gene (reference sequence). The V and J ends lost 3 bases and 0 bases respectively, with 15 bases between them. The CDR3 spells CASSLGGGPLSYEQYF. CDR3 nucleotide sequence: TGTGCCAGCAGCTTGGGCGGGGGCCCCCTCTCCTACGAGCAGTACTTC.

The chain carries TRBV5-1 and TRBJ2-5, with TRBD2 matching 8 bases. The CDR3 loop spans 16 amino acids. Germline V CDR1 and CDR2: SGHRS, YFSETQ. The V and J ends lost 3 bases and 5 bases, in that order; junction bases with no gene match: 12. This CDR3 is CASSSDAGGGGETQYF. In nucleotides, the CDR3 is TGCGCCAGCAGCTCGGATGCGGGAGGCGGGGGGGAGACCCAGTACTTC.

The V gene is TRBV28, the J gene TRBJ1-2; perhaps TRBD1 as D (5 bases). Germline CDR1 and CDR2: MDHEN and SYDVKM. The CDR3 sequence is 15 residues long. V shed 6 bases and J shed 6 bases, with 20 bases lying between them. The CDR3 nucleotides read TGTGCCAGCAGATGGGGAGGACAAGAGAGGGATGGCTACACCTTC. Its translation: CASRWGGQERDGYTF.

This clone appeared once. J is TRBJ2-2 and V is TRBV19; 9 positions agree with TRBD2. Unmatched junction bases numbered 10, after V lost 7 bases and J lost 4 bases. There are 16 residues in the CDR3. Germline lookup yields CDR1 LNHDA and CDR2 SQIVND (reference sequence). The CDR3 sequence: CASKAGGPSGTGELFF. DNA of the CDR3: TGTGCCAGTAAGGCGGGAGGGCCCTCTGGCACCGGGGAGCTGTTTTTT.

This sequence joins TRBV6-5 and TRBJ2-1; D possibly corresponds to TRBD1 (6 bases). In germline, CDR1 is MNHEY, CDR2 SVGAGI. The CDR3 has 15 residues. The V gene lost 5 bases and the J gene lost 8 bases, with 19 bases spanning the gap. CDR3 bases: TGTGCCAGCAGTCCCCAGGGGAGACTAATCGATGAGCAGTTCTTC. Translated, it gives CASSPQGRLIDEQFF.

The CDR3 is CASSLIGQGYTEAFF. CDR3 bases: TGTGCCAGCAGCTTAATTGGGCAGGGCTACACTGAAGCTTTCTTT. The chain recombines TRBV7-8 with TRBJ1-1; possible D gene TRBD1, 5 bases. The germline CDR1 and CDR2 sequences are SGHVS and FQNEAQ. The V and J ends lost 2 bases and 3 bases respectively, with 13 bases between them. CDR3 length: 15 amino acids.

The CDR3 sequence is CASSLPLAGGQETQYF. As DNA, the CDR3 is TGTGCCAGCAGCCTCCCCCTAGCGGGAGGGCAAGAGACCCAGTACTTC. The J gene is TRBJ2-5, the V gene TRBV3-1 (or the pseudogene TRBV3-2), with 12 bases aligning to TRBD2. After removal of 4 bases from V and 2 bases from J, the junction contained 5 bases not matched to a gene. CDR3 size: 16 residues. CDR1 and CDR2 from the germline V gene are LGHDT and YNNKEL (reference sequence).

V gene TRBV14 combines with J gene TRBJ2-2, with 7 bases aligning to TRBD1. The germline V gene has CDR1 SGHDN and CDR2 FVKESK. After removal of 4 bases from V and 3 bases from J, the junction contained 8 bases not matched to a gene. The CDR3 has 16 amino acids. The CDR3, as DNA: TGTGCCAGCAGCCTTAAAATGACAGGGTACACCGGGGAGCTGTTTTTT. Its protein product is CASSLKMTGYTGELFF.

The chain uses TRBV6-5 and TRBJ1-2; D might be TRBD1 (5 bases). The CDR3 is made up of 15 amino acids. Per the germline V gene, CDR1 is MNHEY and CDR2 is SVGAGI. V shed 6 bases and J shed 4 bases, with 18 bases lying between them. The CDR3 nucleotides read TGTGCCAGCAGCCAAAATCAGGGCGTGGGCTATGGCTACACCTTC. Translating gives CASSQNQGVGYGYTF.

V is TRBV6-1 and J is TRBJ2-5, with TRBD2 matching 11 bases. Germline values: CDR1 MNHNS, CDR2 SASEGT. The CDR3 has 16 residues. The trim removed 1 base at V and 6 bases at J, leaving 7 bases unmatched. The CDR3 reads CASSEVVAGGVKTQYF. The CDR3 coding sequence is TGTGCCAGCAGTGAAGTTGTAGCGGGAGGGGTTAAGACCCAGTACTTC.

The rearrangement links TRBV5-1 to TRBJ1-2; no definite D call. The ends were cut back, 4 bases at V and 4 bases at J, with 14 bases in the middle. Germline values: CDR1 SGHRS, CDR2 YFSETQ. The CDR3 length is 14 residues. The CDR3 spells CASSPETGAYGYTF. CDR3 sequence (DNA): TGCGCCAGCAGCCCCGAGACGGGAGCCTATGGCTACACCTTC.

The chain employs TRBV9 and TRBJ2-7; 10 bases fit TRBD2. Trimming removed 4 bases from V and 4 bases from J; junction bases left unmatched: 11. Germline V gives CDR1 SGDLS, CDR2 YYNGEE. The CDR3 length is 16 residues. The CDR3 sequence is CASSPTGGTSVYEQYF. CDR3 DNA sequence: TGTGCCAGCAGCCCCACGGGGGGGACTAGCGTTTACGAGCAGTACTTC.

V and J are TRBV5-1 and TRBJ1-2, with 7 nucleotides matching TRBD1. CDR3 length: 14 residues. Looked up from germline, CDR1 is SGHRS and CDR2 is YFSETQ. The junction had 11 bases not matched to a gene; V was cut back by 4 bases and J by 8 bases. The CDR3 bases are TGCGCCAGCAGCCCCGGACAGGCGACAGAGGGCTACACCTTC. Protein product: CASSPGQATEGYTF.

The chain links TRBV5-1 to TRBJ2-7; 13 nucleotides line up with TRBD2. CDR1 is SGHRS and CDR2 is YFSETQ in the germline V gene. The CDR3 is made up of 15 amino acids. Trimming took 4 bases from V and 6 from J; bases not matched to a gene: 7. CDR3 loop: CASSRTGTSGAEQYF. The CDR3 bases are TGCGCCAGCAGCCGTACCGGGACTAGCGGGGCCGAGCAGTACTTC.

The chain has TRBV7-2 and TRBJ2-1; 7 nucleotides match TRBD2. Germline V gives CDR1 SGHTA, CDR2 FQGNSA. The CDR3 extends over 15 amino acids. V lost 3 bases, J lost 7 bases, and 9 bases stayed unmatched. The CDR3 spells CASSLRRWEGNEQFF. The CDR3 region has the DNA TGTGCCAGCAGCTTGAGGAGGTGGGAGGGGAATGAGCAGTTCTTC. The full variable domain, in which reference TRBV7-2 and TRBJ2-1 provide the parts outside the CDR3, is GAGVSQSPSNKVTEKGKDVELRCDPISGHTALYWYRQSLGQGLEFLIYFQGNSAPDKSGLPSDRFSAERTGGSVSTLTIQRTQQEDSAVYLCASSLRRWEGNEQFFGPGTRLTVL.

The rearrangement uses TRBV19 and TRBJ1-2; D remains ambiguous. Trimming pared 7 bases from V and 1 base from J, leaving 16 bases between. Per the germline V gene, CDR1 is LNHDA and CDR2 is SQIVND (reference sequence). This CDR3 has 15 residues. Here the CDR3 DNA reads TGTGCCAGTAAGGAGGACGGAGGATTTAACTATGGCTACACCTTC. Translation: CASKEDGGFNYGYTF.

The rearrangement links TRBV25-1 to TRBJ2-5, with D maybe TRBD2 (7 bases). The V gene's germline CDR1 is MGHDK and CDR2 SYGVNS. CDR3 size: 15 residues. The V and J ends lost 2 bases and 5 bases respectively, with 15 bases between them. The CDR3 nucleotides are TGTGCCAGCAGTGAAGTTAAGGGGGGGCGCGAGACCCAGTACTTC. This sequence encodes CASSEVKGGRETQYF.

V is TRBV5-6 and J is TRBJ2-6, with TRBD1 matching 11 bases. Germline V gene data show CDR1 as SGHDT and CDR2 as YYEEEE. CDR3 length: 17 amino acids. Unmatched junction bases numbered 7, after V lost 4 bases and J lost 4 bases. CDR3 in DNA: TGTGCCAGCAGCGTGGACAGGGGGCGATCCGGGGCCAACGTCCTGACTTTC. It yields the protein CASSVDRGRSGANVLTF. Supplemented by reference TRBV5-6 and TRBJ2-6, the full variable domain reads DAGVTQSPTHLIKTRGQQVTLRCSPKSGHDTVSWYQQALGQGPQFIFQYYEEEERQRGNFPDRFSGHQFPNYSSELNVNALLLGDSALYLCASSVDRGRSGANVLTFGAGSRLTVL.

This clone turned up a few times. The chain couples TRBV2 to TRBJ2-7; TRBD2 agrees at 12 bases. The CDR3 covers 14 residues. The germline V gene has CDR1 SNHLY and CDR2 FYNNEI. CDR3 in DNA: TGTGCGATTAGTGGACTAGCGGGACCCGTCGAGCAGTACTTC. As protein: CAISGLAGPVEQYF.

The chain combines TRBV11-2 with TRBJ2-6; unclear D gene. This CDR3 has 12 amino acids. Germline V gene lookup returns CDR1 SGHAT and CDR2 FQNNGV. V was cut by 3 bases and J by 13 bases, with 10 bases left in between. CDR3 loop: CASSFVATVLTF. Here the CDR3 DNA reads TGTGCCAGCAGCTTCGTCGCGACTGTCCTGACTTTC.

The rearrangement links TRBV18 to TRBJ1-5, with 8 bases fitting TRBD1. Per germline, CDR1 KGHSH and CDR2 LQKENI. V was clipped by 3 bases and J by 5 bases; unmatched bases: 15. The CDR3 has 18 residues. The CDR3 reads CASSPNSVGTGGDQPQHF. In DNA, the CDR3 is TGTGCCAGCTCACCTAATTCTGTCGGGACAGGCGGGGATCAGCCCCAGCATTTT.